The rows below give T cell receptor beta chains drawn from one sample of a study of shared clonotypes between healthy human individuals. This table comes from immunoSEQ multiplex PCR, and its TCRdb copy is limited to in-frame clones, with some not included. The sample records around 640,000 clones, approximately 96% being singletons. Sequencing was carried out using naive CD8+ T cells sorted from blood. These receptors were collected from a woman aged 25-40 years in good health. The CDR3 runs from the conserved cysteine through the conserved F or W. Fields, in order: D gene, clone size, J gene, V gene, CDR3 protein, CDR3 DNA. The D gene is left open where the match is weak. Some rows mark clone size as missing; the rest say once, few, many or name a class of expanded clone.

TRBD1 once TRBJ1-2 TRBV4-1 CASSHPTGDYGYTF TGCGCCAGCAGCCATCCGACAGGGGACTATGGCTACACCTTC
NA NA TRBJ2-7 TRBV6-5 CASSRNSYEQYF TGTGCCAGCAGTCGGAACTCCTACGAGCAGTACTTC
NA NA TRBJ2-7 TRBV28 CASRNTNSQYEQYF TGTGCCAGCAGAAACACGAATTCGCAGTACGAGCAGTACTTC
NA NA TRBJ2-3 TRBV13 CASSLVGKDTDTQYF TGTGCCAGCAGCTTAGTTGGGAAGGACACAGATACGCAGTATTTT
NA NA TRBJ2-2 TRBV28 CASSFRLTTGELFF TGTGCCAGCAGTTTTCGACTCACCACCGGGGAGCTGTTTTTT
NA NA TRBJ2-1 TRBV28 CASSIGGERYNEQFF TGTGCCAGCAGCATCGGCGGGGAGCGCTACAATGAGCAGTTCTTC
NA NA TRBJ2-7 TRBV29-1 CSVELPSSYEQYF TGCAGCGTCGAACTCCCGAGCTCCTACGAGCAGTACTTC
NA NA TRBJ2-1 TRBV7-3 CASSLHHDPLNEQFF TGTGCCAGCAGCTTACACCACGACCCCCTTAATGAGCAGTTCTTC
NA few TRBJ1-5 TRBV19 CASSIVVEVSNQPQHF TGTGCCAGTAGTATAGTGGTCGAGGTTAGCAATCAGCCCCAGCATTTT
TRBD1 NA TRBJ1-2 TRBV9 CASSGWTGMGYGYTF TGTGCCAGCAGCGGATGGACAGGGATGGGCTATGGCTACACCTTC
TRBD1 once TRBJ2-2 TRBV18 CASSPISSQGIYTGELFF TGTGCCAGCTCACCGATCTCCTCACAGGGGATTTACACCGGGGAGCTGTTTTTT
NA NA TRBJ1-2 TRBV13 CASSPRARVFDGYTF TGTGCCAGCAGCCCCCGGGCCAGAGTTTTCGATGGCTACACCTTC
NA NA TRBJ2-7 TRBV7-8 CASSSTRTAYEQYF TGTGCCAGCAGCTCCACTAGGACCGCCTACGAGCAGTACTTC
TRBD2 NA TRBJ2-2 TRBV15 CATSGTGTRVTGELFF TGTGCCACCAGCGGAACCGGGACTAGGGTCACCGGGGAGCTGTTTTTT
NA NA TRBJ2-7 TRBV6-5 CASSPRDFSRGQYF TGTGCCAGCTCACCTCGGGACTTTTCTCGGGGGCAGTACTTC
NA NA TRBJ1-2 TRBV19 CASIDPARSNYGYTF TGTGCCAGTATCGATCCGGCACGATCGAACTATGGCTACACCTTC
NA NA TRBJ1-1 TRBV29-1 CSVENTEAFF TGCAGCGTTGAAAACACTGAAGCTTTCTTT
TRBD2 NA TRBJ2-1 TRBV6-5 CASSSPGTSGDNEQFF TGTGCCAGCAGTTCCCCCGGGACTAGCGGAGACAATGAGCAGTTCTTC
TRBD2 NA TRBJ2-1 TRBV2 CASSTSGVSYNEQFF TGTGCCAGCTCGACTAGCGGGGTCTCCTACAATGAGCAGTTCTTC
TRBD1 NA TRBJ2-7 TRBV25-1 CASSPGQGFLYEQYF TGTGCCAGCAGTCCGGGACAGGGTTTTCTCTACGAGCAGTACTTC
NA NA TRBJ2-5 TRBV7-9 CASSGDKRDQETQYF TGTGCCAGCAGCGGGGACAAAAGAGATCAAGAGACCCAGTACTTC
TRBD1 NA TRBJ1-4 TRBV7-6 CASSLTEGANEKLFF TGTGCCAGCAGCTTAACCGAGGGGGCCAATGAAAAACTGTTTTTT
NA NA TRBJ1-5 TRBV28 CASSSDQPGYQPQHF TGTGCCAGCAGCTCTGACCAACCGGGGTATCAGCCCCAGCATTTT
NA NA TRBJ2-6 TRBV5-6 CASSQGVQSSGANVLTF TGTGCCAGCAGCCAAGGGGTACAGAGCTCTGGGGCCAACGTCCTGACTTTC
TRBD2 NA TRBJ2-1 TRBV7-8 CASSPSGRYEQFF TGTGCCAGCAGCCCTAGCGGGAGGTATGAGCAGTTCTTC
NA NA TRBJ1-1 TRBV6-5 CASSVSLNTEAFF TGTGCCAGCAGTGTCTCTTTGAACACTGAAGCTTTCTTT
NA NA TRBJ2-2 TRBV28 CASSSRRGLDTGELFF TGTGCCAGCAGTTCTCGTCGGGGGTTGGATACCGGGGAGCTGTTTTTT
NA NA TRBJ2-1 TRBV4-1 CASSQALGHANEQFF TGCGCCAGCAGCCAAGCGTTGGGACACGCGAATGAGCAGTTCTTC
TRBD2 NA TRBJ2-1 TRBV2 CASSEASGLAGGGEQFF TGTGCCAGCAGTGAAGCGTCGGGACTAGCGGGAGGCGGGGAGCAGTTCTTC
TRBD2 NA TRBJ2-1 TRBV28 CASSSGNITSGRGQFF TGTGCCAGCAGTTCGGGGAATATCACTAGCGGGAGAGGGCAGTTCTTC
NA NA TRBJ2-1 TRBV9 CASSSDGSSYNEQFF TGTGCCAGCAGCTCCGACGGGAGCTCCTACAATGAGCAGTTCTTC
NA NA TRBJ1-2 TRBV28 CASSFEGRNYGYTF TGTGCCAGCAGTTTTGAGGGACGGAACTATGGCTACACCTTC
NA NA TRBJ2-2 TRBV21-1 CASRGRAGGAGELFF TGTGCCAGCAGGGGGCGCGCGGGAGGCGCCGGGGAGCTGTTTTTT
TRBD1 once TRBJ2-1 TRBV13 CASSSGTGTHEQFF TGTGCCAGCAGCTCCGGGACAGGGACCCATGAGCAGTTCTTC
NA NA TRBJ2-7 TRBV5-1 CASRPPTVGGPGNEQYF TGCGCCAGCAGACCCCCGACCGTGGGGGGGCCCGGGAACGAGCAGTACTTC
NA NA TRBJ1-3 TRBV6-6 CASSYSVTGTGNTIYF TGTGCCAGCAGTTACTCGGTAACAGGTACTGGAAACACCATATATTTT
NA NA TRBJ1-3 TRBV28 CASSFRAGTGNTIYF TGTGCCAGCAGTTTTCGCGCCGGGACTGGAAACACCATATATTTT
NA NA TRBJ1-1 TRBV27 CASSLVGGNTEAFF TGTGCCAGCAGTTTGGTGGGGGGGAACACTGAAGCTTTCTTT
NA NA TRBJ1-5 TRBV10-2 CASSESSPDQPQHF TGCGCCAGCAGTGAGTCGAGCCCCGATCAGCCCCAGCATTTT
NA NA TRBJ2-2 TRBV14 CASSQVRGVTGELFF TGTGCCAGCAGCCAAGTACGGGGTGTCACCGGGGAGCTGTTTTTT
NA NA TRBJ1-1 TRBV6-6 CASSYPGRRDEAFF TGTGCCAGCAGTTACCCGGGCAGGCGGGACGAAGCTTTCTTT
TRBD2 NA TRBJ2-7 TRBV9 CASSVGGGSKYEQYF TGTGCCAGCAGCGTAGGGGGCGGGAGCAAGTACGAGCAGTACTTC
TRBD2 NA TRBJ2-5 TRBV6-5 CASSWRLAGDKETQYF TGTGCCAGCAGTTGGAGACTAGCGGGAGATAAAGAGACCCAGTACTTC
NA few TRBJ1-2 TRBV7-9 CASSLSDGYGYTF TGTGCCAGCAGCTTGAGCGACGGCTATGGCTACACCTTC
NA NA TRBJ2-5 TRBV11-2 CASSPLGGGLETQYF TGTGCCAGCAGCCCCCTAGGGGGAGGGCTGGAGACCCAGTACTTC
NA NA TRBJ2-1 TRBV28 CASSLGSNEQFF TGTGCCAGCAGTTTAGGCTCGAATGAGCAGTTCTTC